These 5 T cell receptor beta chains were all obtained from the same sample, sequenced in a study of cytomegalovirus exposure and HLA in healthy donors. Measured with immunoSEQ multiplex PCR; TCRdb has only the in-frame clones, and not every one. The sample contains about 140,000 clones, roughly 88% of which appear only once. The sequencing input was PBMCs. Receptors were obtained from a woman aged 18-29 years in good health and CMV-seropositive.

This chain connects TRBV27 to TRBJ1-1, with 9 bases that match TRBD1. This CDR3 has 15 residues. V dropped 4 bases and J dropped 11; count of bases not matched to a gene: 14. From germline, CDR1 is MNHEY and CDR2 SMNVEV (reference sequence). In DNA form, the CDR3 reads TGTGCCAGCAGTTATTCCCCCCCCAACAGGGGGCAGGCTTTCTTT. It encodes CASSYSPPNRGQAFF.

This clone has just a few counts. The chain links TRBV10-3 to TRBJ1-6, with D perhaps matching TRBD1 (5 bases). The CDR3 consists of 13 residues. CDR1 is ENHRY, CDR2 SYGVKD, per germline. Trimming took 6 bases from V and 7 from J, leaving 10 bases between them. CDR3 loop: CAIRGQGNSPLHF. The CDR3 nucleotides read TGTGCCATCAGAGGACAAGGGAATTCACCCCTCCACTTT.

The chain recombines TRBV7-9 with TRBJ1-1; D may be TRBD1 (5 bases). V was pared by 1 base and J by 0 bases, with 9 bases between. This CDR3 contains 15 residues. Germline V gene data show CDR1 as SEHNR and CDR2 as FQNEAQ (reference sequence). The CDR3 loop is CASSLGRGVNTEAFF. In DNA form, the CDR3 reads TGTGCCAGCAGCTTAGGTCGGGGGGTGAACACTGAAGCTTTCTTT.

This chain links TRBV5-4 with TRBJ2-5, with 11 bases matching TRBD2. The V gene end was trimmed by 5 bases and the J gene end by 8 bases; junction bases not matched to a gene: 11. Germline-derived CDR1 and CDR2 are SGHNT and YYREEE (reference sequence). CDR3 length equals 15 residues. CDR3 residues: CASSSTSGEVGTQYF. The DNA for the CDR3 is TGTGCCAGCAGTTCGACTAGCGGGGAGGTCGGCACCCAGTACTTC.

The CDR3 region is CASSLGLAAVDDTQYF. CDR3 coding DNA: TGTGCCAGCAGTCTTGGGCTAGCGGCGGTAGATGATACGCAGTATTTT. The chain employs TRBV27 and TRBJ2-3, with 7 bases lining up with TRBD2. The germline CDR1 and CDR2 sequences are MNHEY and SMNVEV (reference sequence). Trimming took 5 bases from V and 6 from J; bases not matched to a gene: 14. The CDR3 covers 16 residues.